The 5 T cell receptor beta chains given below trace back to one sample, sequenced in a study of T cell responses to AZD1222 COVID-19 vaccine. Method: immunoSEQ multiplex PCR; TCRdb's copy keeps in-frame clones and lacks some. The sample consists of more than 95,000 clones, approximately 91% of them appearing once. The material was peripheral blood, obtained on day 0 of AZD1222 vaccination. Source of these receptors: an adult in good health.

V and J are TRBV9 and TRBJ2-2; 8 bases are a match to TRBD1. Germline CDR1 and CDR2: SGDLS and YYNGEE. The CDR3 has 15 amino acids. The J segment lost 7 bases and the V segment lost 1 base, leaving 6 bases of the junction unmatched. As DNA, the CDR3 is TGTGCCAGCAGCGTACGGACAGGGAAAGGCGGGGAGCTGTTTTTT. Its translation is CASSVRTGKGGELFF. The full variable domain, with the rest looked up from reference TRBV9 and TRBJ2-2, is DSGVTQTPKHLITATGQRVTLRCSPRSGDLSVYWYQQSLDQGLQFLIQYYNGEERAKGNILERFSAQQFPDLHSELNLSSLELGDSALYFCASSVRTGKGGELFFGEGSRLTVL.

V is TRBV30 and J is TRBJ1-3, with unresolved D. The CDR3 sequence is 13 residues long. Germline assignment: CDR1 GTSNPN and CDR2 SVGIG (reference sequence). V was cut by 0 bases and J by 2 bases, with 5 bases left in between. In nucleotides, the CDR3 is TGTGCCTGGAGTGTGGTGGCTGGAAACACCATATATTTT. Protein sequence: CAWSVVAGNTIYF.

The chain uses TRBV30 and TRBJ2-3; a weak D match, TRBD1 (5 bases). Trimming took off 0 bases at V and 0 bases at J, with 10 bases between the two ends. CDR3 length: 15 residues. In germline, CDR1 is GTSNPN, CDR2 SVGIG (reference sequence). The DNA of the CDR3 is TGTGCCTGGAGTGTACAGGTCGTAAGCACAGATACGCAGTATTTT. Translating gives CAWSVQVVSTDTQYF. The complete variable domain, with remaining parts taken from reference TRBV30 and TRBJ2-3, reads SQTIHQWPATLVQPVGSPLSLECTVEGTSNPNLYWYRQAAGRGLQLLFYSVGIGQISSEVPQNLSASRPQDRQFILSSKKLLLSDSGFYLCAWSVQVVSTDTQYFGPGTRLTVL.

Only one count was recorded for this clone. The chain links TRBV6-6 to TRBJ2-7; 8 bases are a match to TRBD1. The CDR3 length is 14 residues. Germline trimming cut 5 bases from V and 1 base from J; bases unmatched to any gene: 4. In germline, CDR1 is MNHNY, CDR2 SVGAGI (reference sequence). The CDR3 protein is CASSGRDRSYEQYF. The CDR3 DNA follows: TGTGCCAGCAGTGGCCGGGACAGGTCCTACGAGCAGTACTTC.

The rearrangement links TRBV18 to TRBJ2-5; maybe TRBD1 (6 bases). This CDR3 has 13 residues. The V gene lost 3 bases and the J gene lost 4 bases, with 9 bases spanning the gap. Germline V gene data show CDR1 as KGHSH and CDR2 as LQKENI. The CDR3, as DNA: TGTGCCAGCTCACCGACAGGACGAGAGACCCAGTACTTC. Translating gives CASSPTGRETQYF.